This T cell receptor (beta chain) was sequenced for a study of T cells in Graves' hyperthyroidism and ophthalmopathy. The study, taken as a whole, reports: Most clonotypes that expanded in the thyroid above 0.001 also showed up in blood.

Amplified regions were TCR beta CDR3 sequences from RNA transcripts. The primer set for the first-round RT-PCR of the TCR CDR3 was HTBI. TCRdb re-called the multiplex PCR reads with MiXCR, one entry per CDR3 protein. The sample comprises over 500,000 distinct CDR3 sequences, about 16% of which are singletons, and 25% to 30% rests with the top ten. The germline V gene encodes CDR1 SGHRS and CDR2 YFSETQ. The CDR3 is made up of 14 amino acids. Concerning this clonotype itself: Antigen specificity is unknown. Just one base apart from a much larger clone, this may be a read error.

The TCR was taken from a woman in her 30s with Graves' ophthalmopathy. The sample consisted of blood. The chain is built from TRBV5-1 and TRBJ2-1; D gene uncertain. The CDR3 here is CASSLGSSRGERFF. The DNA for the CDR3 is TGCGCCAGCAGCTTGGGCAGCTCTCGAGGTGAGCGGTTCTTC.